The clone carrying this TCR beta chain was observed at least ten times. This sample was included in a study of regulatory T cells in long-lasting Graves disease. In building TCR beta libraries, iRepertoire HTBI primers were used together with Arm-PCR of CDR3 regions. Via MiXCR, TCRdb re-called the multiplex PCR reads, giving one row per CDR3 protein. In the table there are about 440,000 distinct CDR3 sequences, 15% of which are singletons. As for time point: newly diagnosed GD, antithyroid drugs for less than 3 months. PBMC RNA was the source of the TCR library. The sample was also reused in another study, on T cells in Graves' hyperthyroidism and ophthalmopathy.

Sequenced here: peripheral blood mononuclear cells (PBMCs), sampled at new diagnosis, from a patient treated with antithyroid drugs. The receptor comes from a woman aged 30 to 39 with Graves disease.

CDR3 residues: CASSPRGNSNQPQHF. The CDR3 nucleotides read TGTGCCAGCAGTCCCCGGGGGAATAGCAATCAGCCCCAGCATTTT. This rearrangement joins TRBV27 to TRBJ1-5; TRBD1 might be the D (5 bases). Between the trimmed V and J ends, which lost 5 bases and 0 bases, there was a span of 11 bases. From germline, CDR1 is MNHEY and CDR2 SMNVEV (reference sequence). This CDR3 is built from 15 residues.